Shown below are 26 T cell receptor beta chains from a single sample sequenced in a study of cytomegalovirus exposure and HLA in healthy donors (TCRdb year 2017). Library prep was done by the immunoSEQ multiplex PCR assay. For the multiplex PCR, a mixture combining 60 forward primers for TCR Vbeta segments and 13 reverse primers for TCR Jbeta segments was used. Entries here come from immuneACCESS through TCRdb and include only in-frame sequences with V and J called. Some clones fail to appear in such tables; in the studies checked, an unresolved V gene covers under half of the shortfall, and the cause of the remainder is unknown. The sample yields around 190,000 clones; about four fifths were counted once. Together, the top ten hold 1.5% to 2% of the sample. Input material: PBMCs. All receptors come from a woman aged 45-65 years in good health and CMV-seronegative.

V gene TRBV9 combines with J gene TRBJ1-2, with D perhaps TRBD1 (5 bases). V was trimmed by 5 bases and J by 5 bases, leaving 10 bases between them. Germline CDR1 SGDLS, CDR2 YYNGEE. The CDR3 consists of 12 residues. CDR3 DNA: TGTGCCAGCAGAGGGACTAGATATGGCTACACCTTC. The encoded protein is CASRGTRYGYTF.

The chain uses TRBV7-8 and TRBJ2-3, with TRBD2 matching over 9 bases. J lost 4 bases, V lost 5 bases, and 4 bases had no gene match. The CDR3 is made up of 14 amino acids. The germline CDR1 and CDR2 sequences are SGHVS and FQNEAQ. CDR3 DNA: TGTGCCAGCAGCCCGGGACTAGCTTCAGATACGCAGTATTTT. It translates to CASSPGLASDTQYF.

This clone has a handful of counts. V and J are TRBV18 and TRBJ1-2; 7 bases map to TRBD1. Germline V gives CDR1 KGHSH, CDR2 LQKENI. V was clipped by 2 bases and J by 8 bases; unmatched bases: 14. This CDR3 has 16 amino acids. CDR3 DNA sequence: TGTGCCAGCTCACCAGAGACAACAGGGGTAAGAAAAGGCTACACCTTC. This sequence encodes CASSPETTGVRKGYTF.

The table lists this clone with a few counts. The chain uses TRBV6-4 and TRBJ2-1; 10 bases line up with TRBD2. The CDR3 runs 14 residues. With 6 bases clipped from V and 10 bases from J, the junction kept 9 bases outside the gene matches. The germline CDR1 and CDR2 sequences are MRHNA and SNTAGT. The CDR3 region is CASSASGGVREQFF. The DNA for the CDR3 is TGTGCCAGCAGCGCTAGCGGGGGCGTCAGGGAGCAGTTCTTC.

This rearrangement joins TRBV5-5 to TRBJ2-5; 8 bases line up with TRBD1. The CDR3 consists of 13 residues. V gave up 4 bases and J gave up 5 bases; unmatched junction bases: 4. Germline V gene data show CDR1 as SGHKS and CDR2 as YYEKEE (reference sequence). Here the CDR3 reads CASSGDRPETQYF. CDR3 in DNA: TGTGCCAGCAGCGGGGACAGGCCGGAGACCCAGTACTTC.

The chain is built from TRBV6-1 and TRBJ2-5; no definite D call. Germline CDR1 and CDR2: MNHNS and SASEGT. The CDR3 length is 13 residues. V dropped 6 bases and J dropped 3 bases, with 11 bases sitting between them. CDR3 sequence: CASRSGSKETQYF. In DNA, the CDR3 is TGTGCCAGCAGGTCCGGGTCCAAAGAGACCCAGTACTTC.

The chain uses TRBV10-3 and TRBJ2-3; D is unclear. CDR3 size: 12 residues. The germline gives CDR1 ENHRY, CDR2 SYGVKD. Between the trimmed V and J ends, which lost 3 bases and 4 bases, there was a span of 5 bases. The CDR3 DNA is TGTGCCATCAGTGATCAGGCAGATACGCAGTATTTT. It yields the protein CAISDQADTQYF.

A remark on this clone: One end of the junction varies from germline; a read error may be responsible. This sequence joins TRBV7-9 and TRBJ2-7, with a tentative D call TRBD2 (5 bases). This CDR3 contains 12 residues. CDR1 and CDR2 (germline): SEHNR, FQNEAQ (reference sequence). The chain's CDR3 is CSSSLTGYEQYF. In DNA, the CDR3 is TGTTCCAGCAGCCTCACGGGGTACGAGCAGTACTTC. The full variable domain, completed using reference TRBV7-9 and TRBJ2-7, is DTGVSQNPRHKITKRGQNVTFRCDPISEHNRLYWYRQTLGQGPEFLTYFQNEAQLEKSRLLSDRFSAERPKGSFSTLEIQRTEQGDSAMYLCSSSLTGYEQYFGPGTRLTVT.

CDR3 in amino acids: CASSLGEGLYEQYF. The CDR3 nucleotides are TGTGCCAGCAGCTTGGGTGAGGGCCTCTACGAGCAGTACTTC. This chain links TRBV5-4 with TRBJ2-7; maybe TRBD2 (5 bases). Germline values: CDR1 SGHNT, CDR2 YYREEE (reference sequence). This CDR3 contains 14 residues. With 0 bases removed from V and 3 bases from J, the gap between germline ends came to 10 bases.

A word on this clone: At one end the junction does not follow the germline gene, possibly because of a read error. The chain recombines TRBV7-9 with TRBJ2-7; no clear D. CDR1 and CDR2 from the germline V gene are SEHNR and FQNEAQ (reference sequence). The CDR3 sequence is 12 residues long. The chain's CDR3 is CSSSLKNIEQYF. In nucleotides, the CDR3 is TGTTCCAGCAGCCTCAAAAACATCGAGCAGTACTTC. The variable domain in full, completed from reference TRBV7-9 and TRBJ2-7, reads DTGVSQNPRHKITKRGQNVTFRCDPISEHNRLYWYRQTLGQGPEFLTYFQNEAQLEKSRLLSDRFSAERPKGSFSTLEIQRTEQGDSAMYLCSSSLKNIEQYFGPGTRLTVT.

The chain employs TRBV7-9 and TRBJ2-3; D is possibly TRBD2 (6 bases). The V gene lost 5 bases and the J gene lost 2 bases, with 17 bases spanning the gap. There are 16 residues in the CDR3. Germline V gives CDR1 SEHNR, CDR2 FQNEAQ (reference sequence). CDR3 nucleotide sequence: TGTGCCAGCAGCCAAGGAGGGCAGGGCTACACAGATACGCAGTATTTT. It encodes CASSQGGQGYTDTQYF.

This CDR3 reads CASSVTSSSTDTQYF. DNA of the CDR3: TGTGCCAGCAGCGTAACTAGCTCAAGCACAGATACGCAGTATTTT. The V call is TRBV9, the J call TRBJ2-3, with a possible D match to TRBD2 (6 bases). This CDR3 is built from 15 residues. V gave up 1 base and J gave up 0 bases, with 9 bases separating them. Germline CDR1 and CDR2: SGDLS and YYNGEE.

There are a few counts of this clone. The rearrangement joins TRBV27 to TRBJ2-7, with a weak D call TRBD1 (5 bases). Germline lookup yields CDR1 MNHEY and CDR2 SMNVEV (reference sequence). With 2 bases removed from V and 5 bases from J, the gap between germline ends came to 13 bases. This CDR3 comprises 14 residues. The CDR3 DNA follows: TGTGCCAGCAGTTTAAGTCAGGGCAAAAACGAGCAGTACTTC. This gives the protein CASSLSQGKNEQYF.

The chain is built from TRBV6-5 and TRBJ2-5; 8 nucleotides agree with TRBD1. The tail of the sequence fits TRBJ2-7 better, so the J call may be wrong. This CDR3 contains 15 residues. Looked up from germline, CDR1 is MNHEY and CDR2 is SVGAGI. CDR3 DNA sequence: TGTGCCAGCAGTCACAGGGGGGAATCGTCCTACGAGCAGTACTTC. The encoded protein is CASSHRGESSYEQYF.

The rearrangement uses TRBV7-8 and TRBJ1-2; D remains unclear. Germline V gene lookup returns CDR1 SGHVS and CDR2 FQNEAQ. Trimming stripped 11 bases from V and 8 bases from J, with 15 bases between. This CDR3 is built from 11 residues. CDR3 amino acids: CAGLEGAGYTF. For the CDR3, the DNA is TGTGCCGGCCTCGAGGGTGCGGGCTACACCTTC.

The V call is TRBV5-1, the J call TRBJ2-1, with D perhaps matching TRBD2 (5 bases). The germline V gene encodes CDR1 SGHRS and CDR2 YFSETQ. With 2 bases removed from V and 0 bases from J, the gap between germline ends came to 9 bases. This CDR3 has 15 residues. The CDR3 coding sequence is TGCGCCAGCAGCTTAGAGGGTAGCTCCTACAATGAGCAGTTCTTC. Protein product: CASSLEGSSYNEQFF.

Concerning this clone itself: This same CDR3 is encoded by further DNA sequences in the sample. CDR3 sequence: CASSETGDPTDEQFF. CDR3 DNA: TGTGCCAGCAGTGAAACCGGAGATCCTACTGATGAGCAGTTCTTC. The gene calls are TRBV6-1 and TRBJ2-1; D is undetermined. This CDR3 contains 15 residues. Germline CDR1 and CDR2: MNHNS and SASEGT. V gave up 2 bases and J gave up 8 bases, with 16 bases separating them.

The sample holds one count of this clone. The gene calls are TRBV7-2 and TRBJ2-1; D uncertain. V lost 1 base and J lost 10, with 11 bases in between. CDR3 length: 13 amino acids. Per the germline V gene, CDR1 is SGHTA and CDR2 is FQGNSA. CDR3 coding DNA: TGTGCCAGCAGCTTAGAAAAGCTATACGAGCAGTTCTTC. Amino acids: CASSLEKLYEQFF.

This chain uses TRBV4-3 with TRBJ1-5; 8 nucleotides align to TRBD1. Trimming at V came to 5 bases and at J to 6 bases, leaving 12 bases not matched to a gene. Germline CDR1 is LGHNA and CDR2 is YSLEER. The CDR3 has 16 residues. The CDR3 spells CASSLGRQGAGQPQHF. CDR3 in DNA: TGCGCCAGCAGCTTAGGCAGGCAGGGGGCTGGTCAGCCCCAGCATTTT.

The sample holds one count of this clone. The genes are TRBV5-1 and TRBJ2-3; 7 nucleotides match TRBD2. CDR1 SGHRS and CDR2 YFSETQ come from the germline V gene. Losses at the gene ends were 4 bases for V and 6 bases for J; bases not matched to a gene: 11. The length of the CDR3 is 15 residues. In DNA, the CDR3 is TGCGCCAGCAGCCCGGCGGGATGGGGGGGGGATACGCAGTATTTT. Residues: CASSPAGWGGDTQYF. Together with reference TRBV5-1 and TRBJ2-3, the CDR3 gives the full variable domain: KAGVTQTPRYLIKTRGQQVTLSCSPISGHRSVSWYQQTPGQGLQFLFEYFSETQRNKGNFPGRFSGRQFSNSRSEMNVSTLELGDSALYLCASSPAGWGGDTQYFGPGTRLTVL.

V and J are TRBV5-6 and TRBJ2-1, with 11 positions matching TRBD2. CDR1 and CDR2 (germline): SGHDT, YYEEEE. This CDR3 is 15 amino acids long. V was clipped by 5 bases and J by 7 bases; unmatched bases: 8. The CDR3 sequence: CASRPRLAGWNEQFF. Here the CDR3 DNA reads TGTGCCAGCAGACCCCGACTAGCGGGATGGAATGAGCAGTTCTTC.

V is TRBV14 and J is TRBJ2-5; TRBD2 aligns across 7 bases. Germline CDR1 reads SGHDN; CDR2 reads FVKESK. V shed 4 bases, J shed 8 bases, and the junction held 7 bases outside the gene matches. The CDR3 is made up of 13 amino acids. The CDR3, as DNA: TGTGCCAGCAGCCCTCGGGGGAGGGAAACCCAGTACTTC. Protein: CASSPRGRETQYF.

The V and J genes are TRBV9 and TRBJ2-3; 8 bases match TRBD2. CDR1 and CDR2 (germline): SGDLS, YYNGEE. V shed 2 bases and J 11 bases; nucleotides not matched to a gene: 4. The CDR3 contains 12 residues. DNA of the CDR3: TGTGCCAGCAGCGTGAGCGGGAGAGTGCAGTATTTT. Encoded protein: CASSVSGRVQYF.

The chain carries TRBV10-3 and TRBJ1-3; possibly TRBD1 for D (5 bases). Germline values: CDR1 ENHRY, CDR2 SYGVKD. The CDR3 totals 16 residues. Trimming cost V 4 bases and J 0 bases, with 13 bases left between them. The CDR3 nucleotides are TGTGCCATCAGTGGGTTAGACAGCCTCTCTGGAAACACCATATATTTT. As protein: CAISGLDSLSGNTIYF.

The rearrangement links TRBV5-1 to TRBJ1-1, with D unclear. This CDR3 is 15 amino acids long. Trimming left V 4 bases short and J 1 base short, with 14 bases between. Germline CDR1 reads SGHRS; CDR2 reads YFSETQ. The chain's CDR3 is CASSLQTGKNTEAFF. The CDR3, as DNA: TGCGCCAGCAGCCTACAGACGGGGAAGAACACTGAAGCTTTCTTT.

The V call is TRBV7-2, the J call TRBJ2-1, with TRBD2 matching over 10 bases. Germline loops: CDR1 SGHTA, CDR2 FQGNSA. V was pared by 2 bases and J by 8 bases, with 3 bases of the junction left unmatched. The CDR3 has 14 amino acids. The CDR3 here is CASSLTSGIDEQFF. CDR3 DNA sequence: TGTGCCAGCAGCTTAACTAGCGGGATAGATGAGCAGTTCTTC.